These 11 T cell receptor beta chains were sequenced from one sample in a study of blood T cell repertoires in COVID-19. Produced via immunoSEQ multiplex PCR; TCRdb's table is partial and in-frame only. The top ten hold roughly 1.6% of the sample, which has some 50,000 clones, 80% to 90% seen once. Sequences were obtained from peripheral blood. The source of these receptors is a man between 60 and 75 years old with acute or convalescent COVID-19.

The rearrangement uses TRBV6-6 and TRBJ1-3; possibly TRBD1 for D (6 bases). V lost 4 bases and J lost 4, with 17 bases in between. The germline V gene encodes CDR1 MNHNY and CDR2 SVGAGI (reference sequence). The CDR3 length is 16 residues. CDR3 protein: CASSFIGSGAGNTIYF. CDR3 nucleotide sequence: TGTGCCAGCAGTTTTATCGGATCAGGGGCGGGAAACACCATATATTTT.

The J gene is TRBJ1-1, the V gene TRBV18; TRBD1 matches 7 bases. The germline CDR1 and CDR2 sequences are KGHSH and LQKENI. The CDR3 is made up of 16 amino acids. J gave up 7 bases and V 4 bases, and 15 bases lay outside the gene matches. CDR3 region: CASSRALTQGLLEAFF. DNA of the CDR3: TGTGCCAGCTCACGAGCTCTAACACAGGGGCTACTTGAAGCTTTCTTT.

The count of this clone is one. This sequence joins TRBV11-2 and TRBJ1-1; D is unresolved. V dropped 1 base and J dropped 5 bases, with 11 bases sitting between them. Looked up from germline, CDR1 is SGHAT and CDR2 is FQNNGV. This CDR3 region has 14 residues. DNA of the CDR3: TGTGCCAGCAGCTTAGTGTACGGGGAGACTGAAGCTTTCTTT. Translated: CASSLVYGETEAFF.

This clone came up a few times. The V and J genes are TRBV21-1 and TRBJ2-7; the table names TRBD1, a call not compared with the DNA. TRBV21-1 is a recognized pseudogene. The CDR3 totals 16 residues. The CDR3 coding sequence is TGTGCCAGCAGCAAAAGGGGGTGGCGCCTTCCTTACGAGCAGTACTTC. This gives the protein CASSKRGWRLPYEQYF.

This chain joins TRBV4-1 and TRBJ2-1, with TRBD2 matching 8 bases. V shed 1 base, J shed 7 bases, and the junction held 6 bases outside the gene matches. The CDR3 length is 15 residues. In germline, CDR1 is MGHRA, CDR2 YSYEKL. The chain's CDR3 is CASSQAGGPLNEQFF. CDR3 nucleotide sequence: TGCGCCAGCAGCCAAGCGGGGGGGCCGCTAAATGAGCAGTTCTTC.

This chain joins TRBV30 and TRBJ2-7; 7 bases agree with TRBD2. This CDR3 has 13 residues. V was clipped by 2 bases and J by 4 bases; unmatched bases: 5. CDR1 and CDR2 (germline): GTSNPN, SVGIG (reference sequence). The CDR3 nucleotides are TGTGCCTGGAGTCCGAGCGGGAATTACGAGCAGTACTTC. This sequence encodes CAWSPSGNYEQYF.

The rearrangement links TRBV5-1 to TRBJ1-2; 7 bases match TRBD1. The CDR3 contains 15 residues. CDR1 is SGHRS and CDR2 is YFSETQ in the germline V gene. V dropped 0 bases and J dropped 8; count of bases not matched to a gene: 10. CDR3: CASSLENRGSAGYTF. Here the CDR3 DNA reads TGCGCCAGCAGCTTGGAAAACAGGGGTTCAGCGGGCTACACCTTC.

The chain recombines TRBV3-1 (or the pseudogene TRBV3-2) with TRBJ1-1, with no clear D. The CDR3 consists of 16 residues. The V and J ends lost 0 bases and 1 base respectively, with 12 bases between them. Looked up from germline, CDR1 is LGHDT and CDR2 is YNNKEL (reference sequence). Written as DNA, the CDR3 is TGTGCCAGCAGCCAAGAGCGGGGAGTGTGGAACACTGAAGCTTTCTTT. It encodes CASSQERGVWNTEAFF.

This chain uses TRBV6-5 with TRBJ1-2; D possibly corresponds to TRBD1 (6 bases). V was shortened by 2 bases and J by 7 bases, with 8 bases between the two germline ends. The CDR3 consists of 12 residues. CDR1 and CDR2 from the germline V gene are MNHEY and SVGAGI. The CDR3: CASSYPRGGYTF. CDR3 DNA: TGTGCCAGCAGTTACCCCAGGGGTGGCTACACCTTC.

Note on this clone: Other DNA sequences in the sample encode the same CDR3. This rearrangement joins TRBV7-2 to TRBJ1-1, with unresolved D. This CDR3 contains 15 residues. V lost 3 bases and J lost 1, with 12 bases in between. Germline CDR1 SGHTA, CDR2 FQGNSA. The CDR3 nucleotides are TGTGCCAGCAGCTTCGCGGGCGGGAGGAACACTGAAGCTTTCTTT. Translation: CASSFAGGRNTEAFF.

The chain uses TRBV6-6 and TRBJ1-6; D gene unclear. This CDR3 has 15 residues. CDR1 is MNHNY and CDR2 is SVGAGI in the germline V gene (reference sequence). The V and J ends lost 3 bases and 10 bases respectively, with 16 bases between them. The CDR3 spells CASSYFAGESSPLHF. The DNA for the CDR3 is TGTGCCAGCAGTTATTTTGCCGGAGAGAGCTCACCCCTCCACTTT.